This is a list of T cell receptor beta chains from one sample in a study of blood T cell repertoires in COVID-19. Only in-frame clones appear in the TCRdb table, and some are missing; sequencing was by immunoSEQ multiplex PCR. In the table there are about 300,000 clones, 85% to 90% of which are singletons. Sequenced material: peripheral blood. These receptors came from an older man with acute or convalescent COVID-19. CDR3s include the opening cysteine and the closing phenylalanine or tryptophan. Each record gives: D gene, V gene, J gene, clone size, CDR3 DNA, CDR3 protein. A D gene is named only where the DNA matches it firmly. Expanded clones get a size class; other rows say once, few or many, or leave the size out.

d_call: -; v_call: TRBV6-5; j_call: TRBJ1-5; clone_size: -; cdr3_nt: TGTGCCAGCAGTTCCACCTTCGGGGGGTATCAGCCCCAGCATTTT; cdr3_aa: CASSSTFGGYQPQHF
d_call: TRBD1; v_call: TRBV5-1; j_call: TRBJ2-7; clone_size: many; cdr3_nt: TGCGCCAGCAGCTTGGCTGCGTCCGGGACAGGGGTTCGGGAGCAGTACTTC; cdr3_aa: CASSLAASGTGVREQYF
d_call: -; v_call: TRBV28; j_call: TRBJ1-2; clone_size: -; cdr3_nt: TGTGCCAGCAGTTGGGGACTCCTAGCTAACTATGGCTACACCTTC; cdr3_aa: CASSWGLLANYGYTF
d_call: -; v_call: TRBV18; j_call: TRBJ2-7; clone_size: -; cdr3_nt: TGTGCCAGCTCAGTCAGTCAATCTTCCTACGAGCAGTACTTC; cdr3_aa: CASSVSQSSYEQYF
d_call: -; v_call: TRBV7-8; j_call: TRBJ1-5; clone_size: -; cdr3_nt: TGTGCCAGCAGCTTAGGGGGGGAAAGCAATCAGCCCCAGCATTTT; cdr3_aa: CASSLGGESNQPQHF
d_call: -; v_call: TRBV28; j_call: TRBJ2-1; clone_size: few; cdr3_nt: TGTGCCAGCAGTCCCCTATCGGAGCGCGAGCAGTTCTTC; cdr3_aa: CASSPLSEREQFF
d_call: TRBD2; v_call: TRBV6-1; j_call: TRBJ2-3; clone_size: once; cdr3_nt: TGTGCCAGCAGTGAAGCGCTAGCGGGAGACCCAGATACGCAGTATTTT; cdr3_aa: CASSEALAGDPDTQYF
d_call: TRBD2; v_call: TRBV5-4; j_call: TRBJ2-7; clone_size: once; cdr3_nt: TGTGCCAGCAGCTTGTCAAGCGGGAGGAGGGACTTC; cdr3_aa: CASSLSSGRRDF
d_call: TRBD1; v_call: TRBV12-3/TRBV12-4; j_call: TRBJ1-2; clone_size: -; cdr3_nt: TGTGCCAGCAGACGGACAGGGCTCTATGGCTACACCTTC; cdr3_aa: CASRRTGLYGYTF
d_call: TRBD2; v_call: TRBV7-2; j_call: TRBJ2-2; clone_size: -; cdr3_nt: TGTGCCAGCAGCCCTCTAGCGGGAGGGCCGACGTACACCGGGGAGCTGTTTTTT; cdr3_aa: CASSPLAGGPTYTGELFF
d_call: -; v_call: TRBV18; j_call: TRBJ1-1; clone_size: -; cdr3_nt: TGTGCCAGCTCCCGGTTGGGGGGGATGGACACTGAAGCTTTCTTT; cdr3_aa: CASSRLGGMDTEAFF
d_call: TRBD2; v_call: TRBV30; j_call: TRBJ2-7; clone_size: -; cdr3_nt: TGTGCCTGGGGTAGCGGGACCTACGAGCAGTACTTC; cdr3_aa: CAWGSGTYEQYF
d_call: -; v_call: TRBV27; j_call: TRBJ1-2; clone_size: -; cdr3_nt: TGTGCCAGCAGTTTATCTCAGTCCCTCTATGGCTACACCTTC; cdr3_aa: CASSLSQSLYGYTF
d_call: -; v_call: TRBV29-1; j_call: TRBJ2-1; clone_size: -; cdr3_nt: TGCAGCGTTGAGAGTGGGATGGGGGGGGCAAGGAATGAGCAGTTCTTC; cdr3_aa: CSVESGMGGARNEQFF
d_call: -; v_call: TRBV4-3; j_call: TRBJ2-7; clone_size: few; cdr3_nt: TGCGCCAGCAGCTTCGGACACCCCTCCTACGAGCAGTACTTC; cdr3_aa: CASSFGHPSYEQYF
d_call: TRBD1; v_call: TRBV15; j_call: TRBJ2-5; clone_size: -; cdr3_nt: TGTGCCACCAGCAGAGGACAGGGGGGGGAGACCCAGTACTTC; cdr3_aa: CATSRGQGGETQYF
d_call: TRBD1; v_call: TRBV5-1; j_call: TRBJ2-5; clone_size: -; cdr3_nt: TGCGCCAGCAGCCCGGGGACAGGGGGGTACCAAGAGACCCAGTACTTC; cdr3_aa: CASSPGTGGYQETQYF
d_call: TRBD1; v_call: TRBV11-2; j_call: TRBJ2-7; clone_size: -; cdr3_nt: TGTGCCAGCAGCTCCGGACAGGGGGCCCCCTACGAGCAGTACTTC; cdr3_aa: CASSSGQGAPYEQYF
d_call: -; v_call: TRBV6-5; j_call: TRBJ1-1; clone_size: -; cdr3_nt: TGTGCCAGCAGGAGGTTAGGGGGGGGCACTGAAGCTTTCTTT; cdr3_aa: CASRRLGGGTEAFF
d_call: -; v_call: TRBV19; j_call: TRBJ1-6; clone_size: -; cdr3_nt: TGTGCCAGTAGTATTCAGGGGCGTAATTCACCCCTCCACTTT; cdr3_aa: CASSIQGRNSPLHF
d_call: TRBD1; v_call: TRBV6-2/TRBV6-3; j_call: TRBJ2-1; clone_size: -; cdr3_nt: TGTGCCAGCAGTTACCCTTCCCGGCGGGACAGGGGCAATGAGCAGTTCTTC; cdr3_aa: CASSYPSRRDRGNEQFF
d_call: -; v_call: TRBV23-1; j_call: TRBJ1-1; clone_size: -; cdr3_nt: TGCGCCAGCAGTCTTCCGCGTGTCGTAGGGGACACTGAAGCTTTCTTT; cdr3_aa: CASSLPRVVGDTEAFF
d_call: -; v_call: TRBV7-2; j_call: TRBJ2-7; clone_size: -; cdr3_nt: TGTGCCAGCAGCGGACAGACCTCCTACGAGCAGTACTTC; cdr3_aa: CASSGQTSYEQYF
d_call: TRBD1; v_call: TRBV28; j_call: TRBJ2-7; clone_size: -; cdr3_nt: TGTGCCAGCAGCCACGACAGGGAATGGGAGCAGTACTTC; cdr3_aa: CASSHDREWEQYF
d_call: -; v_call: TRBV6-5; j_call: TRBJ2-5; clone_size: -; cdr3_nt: TGTGCCAGCGGAGGGCCGGAGAAGACCCAGTACTTC; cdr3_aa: CASGGPEKTQYF
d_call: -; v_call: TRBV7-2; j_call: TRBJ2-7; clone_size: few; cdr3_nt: TGTGCCAGCAGCCCAAACAGGGAATCCTACGAGCAGTACTTC; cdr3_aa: CASSPNRESYEQYF
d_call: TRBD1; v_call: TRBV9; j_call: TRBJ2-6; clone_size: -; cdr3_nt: TGTGCCAGCAGCGGGTACAGGGGGCAAACTTACTCTGGGGCCAACGTCCTGACTTTC; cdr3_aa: CASSGYRGQTYSGANVLTF
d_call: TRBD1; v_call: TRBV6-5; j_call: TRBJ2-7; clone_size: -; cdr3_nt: TGTGCCAGCAGTTCCGGACAGGGGGCGTGGGAGCAGTACTTC; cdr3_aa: CASSSGQGAWEQYF
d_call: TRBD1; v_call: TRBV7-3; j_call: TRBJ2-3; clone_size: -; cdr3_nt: TGTGCCAGCAGCTTTCTGGGACAGGGGGAAGATACGCAGTATTTT; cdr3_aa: CASSFLGQGEDTQYF